This note documents a single T cell receptor (beta chain) sequence. Its cognate antigen is unknown. The CDR3 covers 16 residues. Per germline, CDR1 SGHVS and CDR2 FQNEAQ. V was clipped by 1 base and J by 0 bases; unmatched bases: 4. The sample originates from a study of shared clonotypes between healthy human individuals. The authors' processing: In the immunoSEQ data, sequences were junction-only and lacked quality scores, so filtering differed. Produced via immunoSEQ multiplex PCR; TCRdb's table is partial and in-frame only. V and J calls and clone size are copied from that table; D and trimming were computed from the DNA. The repertoire includes about 510,000 clones, around 79% of them detected once, and approximately 12% sits in the top ten. Notes on the study in general: Sequencing depth was a factor that was expected to affect clonotype sharing among donors.

The sequenced sample consisted of PBMCs. This chain links TRBV7-8 with TRBJ1-2, with 8 bases that match TRBD1. The origin of this receptor is a woman between 35 and 50 years old in good health. Some clones in this sample may be carry-over from other donors' samples. The CDR3 region has the DNA TGTGCCAGCAGCTTAGGGGGACAGGATCCTAACTATGGCTACACCTTC. It is translated as CASSLGGQDPNYGYTF. Complete variable domain (other parts from reference TRBV7-8 and TRBJ1-2): GAGVSQSPRYKVAKRGQDVALRCDPISGHVSLFWYQQALGQGPEFLTYFQNEAQLDKSGLPSDRFFAERPEGSVSTLKIQRTQQEDSAVYLCASSLGGQDPNYGYTFGSGTRLTVV.